Listed below are T cell receptor beta chains from one sample, sequenced in a study of cytomegalovirus exposure and HLA in healthy donors. TCRdb's table, derived via immunoSEQ multiplex PCR, lists solely in-frame clones and lacks some. This table holds tens of thousands of clones. The sample comprised PBMCs. These receptor sequences come from a male donor in good health and CMV-seropositive. The CDR3 runs from the conserved cysteine through the conserved F or W. A D gene is named only where the DNA matches it firmly.

CDR3nt: TGTGCCAGCAGCCAAGACCCGGCAACAACGGAGTTAACTGAAGCTTTCTTT
CDR3aa: CASSQDPATTELTEAFF
v_gene: TRBV4-2
j_gene: TRBJ1-1
d_gene: .

CDR3nt: TGTGCCAGCCAAGGGGCCCAGGGCTATAATTCACCCCTCCACTTT
CDR3aa: CASQGAQGYNSPLHF
v_gene: TRBV6-1
j_gene: TRBJ1-6
d_gene: .

CDR3nt: TGTGCCAGCAGCCCGTTACAGGGGCACACTGAAGCTTTCTTT
CDR3aa: CASSPLQGHTEAFF
v_gene: TRBV7-9
j_gene: TRBJ1-1
d_gene: TRBD1

CDR3nt: TGTGCCAGCAGCCCTGTCCGGGGGATGGCCACTGAAGCTTTCTTT
CDR3aa: CASSPVRGMATEAFF
v_gene: TRBV5-6
j_gene: TRBJ1-1
d_gene: .

CDR3nt: TGTGCTAGTGGTTTGGCCCTTCAAGAGACCCAGTACTTC
CDR3aa: CASGLALQETQYF
v_gene: TRBV12-5
j_gene: TRBJ2-5
d_gene: .

CDR3nt: TGTGCCAGCAGCCAAGGGGGAGGTTTTAGCAATCAGCCCCAGCATTTT
CDR3aa: CASSQGGGFSNQPQHF
v_gene: TRBV4-2
j_gene: TRBJ1-5
d_gene: .

CDR3nt: TGTGCCAGCAGTGTGCAGCACCCAGGTTACAATGAGCAGTTCTTC
CDR3aa: CASSVQHPGYNEQFF
v_gene: TRBV6-1
j_gene: TRBJ2-1
d_gene: .

CDR3nt: TGCGCCAGCAGCTCCTTGACTGAAACTGAAGCTTTCTTT
CDR3aa: CASSSLTETEAFF
v_gene: TRBV5-1
j_gene: TRBJ1-1
d_gene: .

CDR3nt: TGCGCCAGCAGCTTGGGGGCCCCGGCCTACGAGCAGTACTTC
CDR3aa: CASSLGAPAYEQYF
v_gene: TRBV5-1
j_gene: TRBJ2-7
d_gene: .

CDR3nt: TGTGCCAGCAGCGTAGTAGCAGGGGGCACGGAAGGCTACACCTTC
CDR3aa: CASSVVAGGTEGYTF
v_gene: TRBV9
j_gene: TRBJ1-2
d_gene: TRBD1

CDR3nt: TGTGCCTGGAAGCGGACTAGCACCGGGGAGCTGTTTTTT
CDR3aa: CAWKRTSTGELFF
v_gene: TRBV30
j_gene: TRBJ2-2
d_gene: TRBD2

CDR3nt: TGCGCCAGCAGCCAAGAGGGACAGGGAACTGGGGCCAACGTCCTGACTTTC
CDR3aa: CASSQEGQGTGANVLTF
v_gene: TRBV4-3
j_gene: TRBJ2-6
d_gene: TRBD1

CDR3nt: TGTGCCAGCAGTTTAACCCCTTTTGCAGAGCCCCAGCATTTT
CDR3aa: CASSLTPFAEPQHF
v_gene: TRBV27
j_gene: TRBJ1-5
d_gene: .

CDR3nt: TGCGCCAGCAGCCAAGACCGGACAGGGTTTTTCTACGAGCAGTACTTC
CDR3aa: CASSQDRTGFFYEQYF
v_gene: TRBV4-3
j_gene: TRBJ2-7
d_gene: TRBD1

CDR3nt: TGCGCCAGCAGCCTAGGTCACGGTGCGGGACTCTACGAGCAGTACTTC
CDR3aa: CASSLGHGAGLYEQYF
v_gene: TRBV4-3
j_gene: TRBJ2-7
d_gene: .

CDR3nt: TGTGCCTGGAGTGTAGGACAGGGCAATCAGCCCCAGCATTTT
CDR3aa: CAWSVGQGNQPQHF
v_gene: TRBV30
j_gene: TRBJ1-5
d_gene: TRBD1

CDR3nt: TGTGCCTGGAGTGTACAGGGCCTACCCAATGAGCAGTTCTTC
CDR3aa: CAWSVQGLPNEQFF
v_gene: TRBV30
j_gene: TRBJ2-1
d_gene: .

CDR3nt: TGTGCCAGCATCACTAATGGCAATGAGCAGTTCTTC
CDR3aa: CASITNGNEQFF
v_gene: TRBV5-6
j_gene: TRBJ2-1
d_gene: .

CDR3nt: TGTGCCAGCAGTCCGGCGGGCTTTAGGTACGAGCAGTACTTC
CDR3aa: CASSPAGFRYEQYF
v_gene: TRBV6-1
j_gene: TRBJ2-7
d_gene: .

CDR3nt: TGTGCCAGCAGCCCGGCCACAGGGGTTAACTATGGCTACACCTTC
CDR3aa: CASSPATGVNYGYTF
v_gene: TRBV5-6
j_gene: TRBJ1-2
d_gene: TRBD1

CDR3nt: TGTGCCAGCAGCCGGGGACAGATTAATGAAAAACTGTTTTTT
CDR3aa: CASSRGQINEKLFF
v_gene: TRBV28
j_gene: TRBJ1-4
d_gene: TRBD1

CDR3nt: TGTGCCAGCAGGCACAGGGGGGAGACTGAAGCTTTCTTT
CDR3aa: CASRHRGETEAFF
v_gene: TRBV6-4
j_gene: TRBJ1-1
d_gene: TRBD1

CDR3nt: TGCGCCAGCAGCCATTACTCCGGGACTAGCGGGGAGGTGTCCAAAAACATTCAGTACTTC
CDR3aa: CASSHYSGTSGEVSKNIQYF
v_gene: TRBV4-1
j_gene: TRBJ2-4
d_gene: TRBD2

CDR3nt: TGCGCCAGCAGCCCTGTTAGAAGCGGGGGGCAGCCCCAGCATTTT
CDR3aa: CASSPVRSGGQPQHF
v_gene: TRBV4-1
j_gene: TRBJ1-5
d_gene: .

CDR3nt: TGTGCCTGGAGCGGGAGCGGGACCACTATTAATACGCAGTATTTT
CDR3aa: CAWSGSGTTINTQYF
v_gene: TRBV30
j_gene: TRBJ2-3
d_gene: TRBD2

CDR3nt: TGTGCCAGCAGCCATCGGGGGCAAGAGACCCAGTACTTC
CDR3aa: CASSHRGQETQYF
v_gene: TRBV4-2
j_gene: TRBJ2-5
d_gene: .

CDR3nt: TGTGCCAGCAGCGTGGGCCCCAATCAGCCCCAGCATTTT
CDR3aa: CASSVGPNQPQHF
v_gene: TRBV9
j_gene: TRBJ1-5
d_gene: .

CDR3nt: TGTGCCAGTATGCAATACTCAGACAGATACACCGGGGAGCTGTTTTTT
CDR3aa: CASMQYSDRYTGELFF
v_gene: TRBV19
j_gene: TRBJ2-2
d_gene: .

CDR3nt: TGTGCCAGCAGCTTTAATCGGGGGTCAGGAGAGACCCAGTACTTC
CDR3aa: CASSFNRGSGETQYF
v_gene: TRBV7-2
j_gene: TRBJ2-5
d_gene: .

CDR3nt: TGTGCCAGCGCCGGGACAAAGAACACTGAAGCTTTCTTT
CDR3aa: CASAGTKNTEAFF
v_gene: TRBV27
j_gene: TRBJ1-1
d_gene: .

CDR3nt: TGTGCCAGCAGCCGAGCCGGGTCCAAATACAATGAGCAGTTCTTC
CDR3aa: CASSRAGSKYNEQFF
v_gene: TRBV5-5
j_gene: TRBJ2-1
d_gene: .

CDR3nt: TGTGCCAGCAGTTCGGACAGCTCCTACGAGCAGTACTTC
CDR3aa: CASSSDSSYEQYF
v_gene: TRBV28
j_gene: TRBJ2-7
d_gene: .

CDR3nt: TGTGCCAGCAGCTTCGGGACTACCACCGGGGAGCTGTTTTTT
CDR3aa: CASSFGTTTGELFF
v_gene: TRBV7-6
j_gene: TRBJ2-2
d_gene: TRBD2

CDR3nt: TGTGCCAGCTCACCACCGTGGACAGGGGGAGGCAATTCACCCCTCCACTTT
CDR3aa: CASSPPWTGGGNSPLHF
v_gene: TRBV18
j_gene: TRBJ1-6
d_gene: TRBD1

CDR3nt: TGTGCCAGCGCCCTCAGGGGAGCGCAGTACTTC
CDR3aa: CASALRGAQYF
v_gene: TRBV27
j_gene: TRBJ2-7
d_gene: .

CDR3nt: TGTGCCAGCAGTGGTCGGACAGCGGGATCCTCCTACGAGCAGTACTTC
CDR3aa: CASSGRTAGSSYEQYF
v_gene: TRBV6-1
j_gene: TRBJ2-7
d_gene: .